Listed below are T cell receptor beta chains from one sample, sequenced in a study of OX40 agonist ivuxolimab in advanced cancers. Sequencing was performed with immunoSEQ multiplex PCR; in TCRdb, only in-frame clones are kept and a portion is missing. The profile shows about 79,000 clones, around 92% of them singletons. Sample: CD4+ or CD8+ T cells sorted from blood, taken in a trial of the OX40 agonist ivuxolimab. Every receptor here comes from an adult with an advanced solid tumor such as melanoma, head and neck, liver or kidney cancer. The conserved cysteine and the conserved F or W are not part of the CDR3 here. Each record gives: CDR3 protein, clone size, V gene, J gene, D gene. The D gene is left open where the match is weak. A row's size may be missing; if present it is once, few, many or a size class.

CDR3 protein: ASSIRTGNTGELF
clone size: -
V gene: TRBV19
J gene: TRBJ2-2
D gene: TRBD1

CDR3 protein: ASRFGGQGYT
clone size: few
V gene: TRBV6-5
J gene: TRBJ1-2
D gene: -

CDR3 protein: ASSLRTGGAGELF
clone size: -
V gene: TRBV11-3
J gene: TRBJ2-2
D gene: TRBD1

CDR3 protein: ASSKAGRKGYGYT
clone size: -
V gene: TRBV21-1
J gene: TRBJ1-2
D gene: -

CDR3 protein: AWSGSTGGTEAF
clone size: -
V gene: TRBV30
J gene: TRBJ1-1
D gene: -

CDR3 protein: AWSGDRLNSPLH
clone size: -
V gene: TRBV30
J gene: TRBJ1-6
D gene: -

CDR3 protein: ASSEGTSGGFTDTQY
clone size: -
V gene: TRBV10-1
J gene: TRBJ2-3
D gene: TRBD2

CDR3 protein: ASSLDPRSYGYT
clone size: few
V gene: TRBV7-2
J gene: TRBJ1-2
D gene: -

CDR3 protein: ASSVQGMNTEAF
clone size: -
V gene: TRBV9
J gene: TRBJ1-1
D gene: -

CDR3 protein: ASNPGANVLT
clone size: -
V gene: TRBV6-5
J gene: TRBJ2-6
D gene: -

CDR3 protein: SVSEREFPYEQY
clone size: -
V gene: TRBV29-1
J gene: TRBJ2-7
D gene: TRBD2

CDR3 protein: ASSGRGSLPADEQF
clone size: -
V gene: TRBV9
J gene: TRBJ2-1
D gene: -

CDR3 protein: AGTSGSSYEQY
clone size: -
V gene: TRBV10-1
J gene: TRBJ2-7
D gene: -

CDR3 protein: ASSYLAGNEQY
clone size: -
V gene: TRBV6-5
J gene: TRBJ2-7
D gene: TRBD2

CDR3 protein: ASSLLATNTGELF
clone size: once
V gene: TRBV7-3
J gene: TRBJ2-2
D gene: -

CDR3 protein: ASSRGDGATNEKLF
clone size: -
V gene: TRBV7-9
J gene: TRBJ1-4
D gene: -

CDR3 protein: ASGPGTAYQPQH
clone size: -
V gene: TRBV12-5
J gene: TRBJ1-5
D gene: TRBD1

CDR3 protein: ASSTRQGIHEQY
clone size: -
V gene: TRBV7-2
J gene: TRBJ2-7
D gene: -

CDR3 protein: ASSFRASGQETQY
clone size: -
V gene: TRBV11-3
J gene: TRBJ2-5
D gene: TRBD2

CDR3 protein: ASRTVSSGANVLT
clone size: once
V gene: TRBV19
J gene: TRBJ2-6
D gene: -

CDR3 protein: ASSSWTVKTEAF
clone size: once
V gene: TRBV7-6
J gene: TRBJ1-1
D gene: -

CDR3 protein: ASRGGNTEAF
clone size: -
V gene: TRBV10-2
J gene: TRBJ1-1
D gene: -

CDR3 protein: ASSTTRDTLYEQY
clone size: -
V gene: TRBV19
J gene: TRBJ2-7
D gene: -

CDR3 protein: ASSQGQGASGANVLT
clone size: -
V gene: TRBV18
J gene: TRBJ2-6
D gene: TRBD1

CDR3 protein: ASSGTSEETQY
clone size: -
V gene: TRBV6-4
J gene: TRBJ2-5
D gene: TRBD2

CDR3 protein: ASGFAGSNADTQY
clone size: -
V gene: TRBV6-4
J gene: TRBJ2-3
D gene: -

CDR3 protein: ASSDRGRGSPLH
clone size: -
V gene: TRBV7-8
J gene: TRBJ1-6
D gene: -

CDR3 protein: ASRARTTGELF
clone size: -
V gene: TRBV6-6
J gene: TRBJ2-2
D gene: -

CDR3 protein: SVELGGRINEQF
clone size: -
V gene: TRBV29-1
J gene: TRBJ2-1
D gene: -